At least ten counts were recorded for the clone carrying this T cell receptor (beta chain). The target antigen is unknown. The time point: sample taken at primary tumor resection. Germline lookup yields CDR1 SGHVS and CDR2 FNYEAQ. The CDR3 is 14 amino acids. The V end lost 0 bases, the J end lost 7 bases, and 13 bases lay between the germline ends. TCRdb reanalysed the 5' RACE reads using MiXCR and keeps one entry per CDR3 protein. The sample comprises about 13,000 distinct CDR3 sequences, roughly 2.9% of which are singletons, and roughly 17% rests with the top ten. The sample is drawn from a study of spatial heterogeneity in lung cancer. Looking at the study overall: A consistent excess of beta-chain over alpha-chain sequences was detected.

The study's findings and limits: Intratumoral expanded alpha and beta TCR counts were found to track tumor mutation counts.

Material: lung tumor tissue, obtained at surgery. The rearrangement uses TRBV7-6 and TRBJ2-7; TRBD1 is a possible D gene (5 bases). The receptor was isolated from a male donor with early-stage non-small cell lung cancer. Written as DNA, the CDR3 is TGTGCCAGCAGCTTAGCAATCGACAGTACGGAGCAGTACTTC. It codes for CASSLAIDSTEQYF.